A single sample gave rise to the 7 T cell receptor beta chains below, sequenced in a study of blood T cell repertoires in COVID-19. Data came from immunoSEQ multiplex PCR; TCRdb stores just in-frame clones and leaves some out. Among 130,000 to 150,000 clones listed, around 90% were seen once. The specimen sequenced was peripheral blood. The receptor source for this set is a man aged 70-80 years with acute or convalescent COVID-19.

The gene calls are TRBV7-9 and TRBJ1-6; 8 nucleotides match TRBD1. This CDR3 has 16 amino acids. Looked up from germline, CDR1 is SEHNR and CDR2 is FQNEAQ (reference sequence). The V and J ends lost 5 bases and 6 bases, in that order; junction bases with no gene match: 9. The CDR3 DNA follows: TGTGCCAGCAGCGGAGACAGGGGCTTCGCTAATTCACCCCTCCACTTT. Amino acids: CASSGDRGFANSPLHF.

This clone was found once. The CDR3 DNA is TGTGCCAGCAGCCGAGCGGGCCGATATAGCAATCAGCCCCAGCATTTT. It encodes CASSRAGRYSNQPQHF. The J gene is TRBJ1-5, the V gene TRBV5-8; D is uncertain. The CDR3 extends over 16 amino acids. The V gene's germline CDR1 is SGHTS and CDR2 YDEGEE. Trimming left V 4 bases short and J 0 bases short, with 14 bases between.

As DNA, the CDR3 is TGTGCCAGTAGTTCTCGACAGAAAGAGACCCAGTACTTC. As protein: CASSSRQKETQYF. The chain combines TRBV19 with TRBJ2-5; D possibly corresponds to TRBD1 (5 bases). Trimming removed 5 bases from V and 3 bases from J, with 10 bases in between. This CDR3 has 13 amino acids. The germline CDR1 and CDR2 sequences are LNHDA and SQIVND (reference sequence).

This chain joins TRBV11-2 and TRBJ1-3; 8 nucleotides line up with TRBD1. V shed 3 bases and J 1 base; nucleotides not matched to a gene: 5. Germline lookup yields CDR1 SGHAT and CDR2 FQNNGV. This CDR3 is 16 amino acids long. CDR3 sequence: CASSFLRGRSGNTIYF. Here the CDR3 DNA reads TGTGCCAGCAGCTTCCTCAGGGGGCGGTCTGGAAACACCATATATTTT.

This sequence joins TRBV29-1 and TRBJ2-3; TRBD2 is a possible D gene (5 bases). Germline CDR1 is SQVTM and CDR2 is ANQGSEA. This CDR3 is built from 12 residues. Deletions cut 7 bases from V and 6 bases from J, with 14 bases between. The CDR3 loop reads CSGRLRTDTQYF. In DNA form, the CDR3 reads TGCAGCGGCAGACTAAGAACGGATACGCAGTATTTT.

This chain joins TRBV28 and TRBJ1-5, with 8 bases identical to TRBD1. The CDR3 covers 15 residues. In germline, CDR1 is MDHEN, CDR2 SYDVKM. Trimming at V came to 5 bases and at J to 5 bases, leaving 8 bases not matched to a gene. The DNA of the CDR3 is TGTGCCAGCAGTCCAACTGGACAGGGATATCAGCCCCAGCATTTT. It codes for CASSPTGQGYQPQHF.

The CDR3 sequence is CASSFGEYGRKKLFF. The CDR3 DNA is TGCGCCAGCAGCTTCGGGGAGTACGGTCGTAAAAAACTGTTTTTT. The rearrangement uses TRBV5-1 and TRBJ1-4; unclear D gene. Germline-derived CDR1 and CDR2 are SGHRS and YFSETQ. There are 15 residues in the CDR3. Trimming cost V 2 bases and J 9 bases, with 17 bases left between them.